The entry below describes one T cell receptor beta chain. Its cognate antigen is unknown. Measured with immunoSEQ multiplex PCR; TCRdb has only the in-frame clones, and not every one. The table has 300,000 to 400,000 clones, around 87% seen once. The data are from a study of Ad26.COV2.S vaccination and SARS-CoV-2 variants. Study background: The authors gave Ad26.COV2.S intramuscularly, either once or twice 56 days apart.

Trimming took off 5 bases at V and 2 bases at J, with 7 bases between the two ends. The CDR3 covers 13 residues. Germline V gene sequence: CDR1 SGHVS, CDR2 FQNEAQ. General study results and limits: Vaccine and placebo recipients had similar non-spike TCR breadth. Breadth and depth estimates from TCRs may understate total T cell responses.

Specified treatment: about 20 received Ad26.COV2.S at low or high dose, single or two shots; 5 received placebo; per-sample allocation not given. After the first vaccine or placebo injection, samples were drawn on day 63. The chain recombines TRBV7-8 with TRBJ1-3, with a tentative D call TRBD1 (6 bases). The sequencing here drew on peripheral blood, taken in a trial of Ad26.COV2.S vaccine versus placebo. This TCR came from a person aged 18 to 65 who received the Ad26.COV2.S COVID-19 vaccine or a placebo. The CDR3 bases are TGTGCCAGCAGCCGGGGGCCTGGAAACACCATATATTTT. Encoded protein: CASSRGPGNTIYF.